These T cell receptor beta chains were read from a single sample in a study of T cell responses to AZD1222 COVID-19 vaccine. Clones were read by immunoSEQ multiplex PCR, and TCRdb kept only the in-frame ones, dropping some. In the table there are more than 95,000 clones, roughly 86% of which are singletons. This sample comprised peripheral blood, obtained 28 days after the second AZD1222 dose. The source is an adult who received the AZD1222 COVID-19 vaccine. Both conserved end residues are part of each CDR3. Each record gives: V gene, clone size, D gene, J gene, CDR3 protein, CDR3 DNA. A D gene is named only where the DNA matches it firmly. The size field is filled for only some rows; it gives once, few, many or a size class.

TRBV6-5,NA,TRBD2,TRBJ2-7,CASSRGLAGGYEQYF,TGTGCCAGCAGTCGCGGACTAGCGGGGGGGTACGAGCAGTACTTC
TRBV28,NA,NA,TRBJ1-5,CASSITVSNQPQHF,TGTGCCAGCAGTATAACGGTTAGCAATCAGCCCCAGCATTTT
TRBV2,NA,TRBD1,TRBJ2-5,CASRTTGGKETQYF,TGTGCCAGCAGAACGACAGGGGGCAAGGAGACCCAGTACTTC
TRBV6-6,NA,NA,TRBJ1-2,CASSYGTWPNYGYTF,TGTGCCAGCAGTTACGGGACCTGGCCTAACTATGGCTACACCTTC
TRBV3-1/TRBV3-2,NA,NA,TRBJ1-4,CASSQDPRRLSYDEKLFF,TGTGCCAGCAGCCAAGATCCCCGACGTCTTTCCTATGATGAAAAACTGTTTTTT
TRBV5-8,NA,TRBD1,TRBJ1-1,CASSYYRDRVLAFF,TGTGCCAGCAGCTACTACCGGGACAGGGTTCTGGCTTTCTTT
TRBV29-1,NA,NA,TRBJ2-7,CSALQQLEQYF,TGCAGCGCGCTGCAGCAGCTCGAGCAGTACTTC
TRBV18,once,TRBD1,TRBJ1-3,CASSSRQGAAGNTIYF,TGTGCCAGCTCATCCAGACAGGGGGCTGCTGGAAACACCATATATTTT
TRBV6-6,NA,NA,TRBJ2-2,CASSIRDAARELFF,TGTGCCAGCAGTATACGGGACGCAGCCCGGGAGCTGTTTTTT
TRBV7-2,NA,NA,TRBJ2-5,CASSLVTSPQETQYF,TGTGCCAGCAGCTTAGTTACGTCTCCGCAAGAGACCCAGTACTTC
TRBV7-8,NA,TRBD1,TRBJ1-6,CASSWDRGNSPLHF,TGTGCCAGCAGCTGGGACAGGGGAAATTCACCCCTCCACTTT
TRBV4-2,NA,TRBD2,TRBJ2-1,CASSQGLAGGLEQFF,TGTGCCAGCAGCCAGGGACTAGCGGGAGGGCTCGAGCAGTTCTTC
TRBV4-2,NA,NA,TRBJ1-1,CASSQDQGTEAFF,TGTGCCAGCAGCCAGGACCAGGGGACTGAAGCTTTCTTT
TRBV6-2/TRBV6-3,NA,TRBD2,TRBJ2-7,CASGLAGAPYEQYF,TGTGCCAGCGGCCTAGCGGGAGCTCCCTACGAGCAGTACTTC
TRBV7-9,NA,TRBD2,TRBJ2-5,CASSLGDGGATETQYF,TGTGCCAGCAGCTTAGGTGACGGGGGGGCCACAGAGACCCAGTACTTC
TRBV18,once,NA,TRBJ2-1,CASSLLGRPGLRYNEQFF,TGTGCCAGCTCACTACTGGGGCGGCCGGGACTCCGATACAATGAGCAGTTCTTC
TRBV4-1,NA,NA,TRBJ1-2,CASSQERVGVLYGYTF,TGCGCCAGCAGCCAAGAGAGGGTCGGGGTGCTCTATGGCTACACCTTC